The 19 T cell receptor beta chains listed next were all sequenced from one sample in a study of OX40 agonist ivuxolimab in advanced cancers. TCRdb's copy holds only in-frame clones and misses some; the assay was immunoSEQ multiplex PCR. The sample records tens of thousands of clones, approximately 79% being singletons. Sample: CD4+ or CD8+ T cells sorted from blood, taken in a trial of the OX40 agonist ivuxolimab. The receptor source for this set is an adult with an advanced solid tumor such as melanoma, head and neck, liver or kidney cancer.

The chain recombines TRBV2 with TRBJ1-2; 7 bases agree with TRBD1. The length of the CDR3 is 15 residues. Germline V gene data show CDR1 as SNHLY and CDR2 as FYNNEI. V shed 3 bases, J shed 0 bases, and the junction held 4 bases outside the gene matches. CDR3 amino acids: CASSDIGTANYGYTF. The CDR3 DNA reads as TGTGCCAGCAGTGATATCGGGACAGCTAACTATGGCTACACCTTC.

The V call is TRBV4-3, the J call TRBJ1-1, with D maybe TRBD1 (5 bases). The CDR3 is 15 residues long. V was cut by 4 bases and J by 3 bases, with 15 bases left in between. The germline V gene encodes CDR1 LGHNA and CDR2 YSLEER. The CDR3 spells CASSPPGGDYTEAFF. As DNA, the CDR3 is TGCGCCAGCAGCCCCCCGGGTGGGGACTACACTGAAGCTTTCTTT.

The table lists this clone with a count of one. The chain is built from TRBV4-3 and TRBJ2-5; perhaps TRBD2 as D (5 bases). Looked up from germline, CDR1 is LGHNA and CDR2 is YSLEER. This CDR3 comprises 15 residues. V shed 0 bases and J shed 5 bases, with 13 bases lying between them. Here the CDR3 reads CASSQDFLARETQYF. In DNA form, the CDR3 reads TGCGCCAGCAGCCAAGACTTCCTAGCTCGCGAGACCCAGTACTTC.

The gene calls are TRBV30 and TRBJ1-5, with D perhaps matching TRBD1 (6 bases). Germline CDR1 GTSNPN, CDR2 SVGIG (reference sequence). V lost 2 bases and J 5 bases, leaving 13 bases between the germline ends. This CDR3 is built from 14 residues. CDR3 region: CAWSRARGDQPQHF. The CDR3 coding sequence is TGTGCCTGGAGTCGGGCGAGGGGGGATCAGCCCCAGCATTTT.

The chain couples TRBV5-4 to TRBJ2-2, with D tentatively TRBD2 (6 bases). CDR1 SGHNT and CDR2 YYREEE come from the germline V gene (reference sequence). Trimming took 1 base from V and 2 from J, leaving 9 bases between them. The CDR3 has 15 residues. The CDR3 DNA reads as TGTGCCAGCAGCTTGACTAGCCTCAACACCGGGGAGCTGTTTTTT. Amino acids: CASSLTSLNTGELFF.

This clone was seen once. The chain uses TRBV5-3 and TRBJ1-1, with 9 bases aligning to TRBD1. TRBV5-3 is an open reading frame, and its role is uncertain. The CDR3 is 14 residues long. J lost 5 bases, V lost 8 bases, and 10 bases had no gene match. CDR3 protein: CASRPPGQGTEAFF. The CDR3, as DNA: TGTGCCAGCAGACCTCCGGGACAGGGAACTGAAGCTTTCTTT.

The rearrangement links TRBV7-9 to TRBJ1-4; TRBD1 aligns across 7 bases. From germline, CDR1 is SEHNR and CDR2 FQNEAQ (reference sequence). The CDR3 loop spans 14 amino acids. V lost 6 bases, J lost 5 bases, and 6 bases stayed unmatched. CDR3 coding DNA: TGTGCCAGCAGTCAGGACAGGCCGAATGAAAAACTGTTTTTT. This encodes CASSQDRPNEKLFF.

This clone turned up a few times. V usage is TRBV27 and J usage is TRBJ2-3; TRBD2 is a possible D gene (6 bases). V lost 4 bases, J lost 4 bases, and 24 bases lay in between. The CDR3 covers 18 residues. Per the germline V gene, CDR1 is MNHEY and CDR2 is SMNVEV (reference sequence). The chain's CDR3 is CASSSIGGTPAVSDTQYF. Here the CDR3 DNA reads TGTGCCAGCAGTTCCATTGGGGGGACCCCGGCCGTTTCAGATACGCAGTATTTT.

CDR3 region: CASRLATRTDTQYF. In DNA form, the CDR3 reads TGTGCCAGCAGGCTGGCAACGCGGACAGATACGCAGTATTTT. The V gene is TRBV6-5, the J gene TRBJ2-3; D is ambiguous. The V end lost 6 bases, the J end lost 3 bases, and 13 bases lay between the germline ends. The CDR3 spans 14 residues. Looked up from germline, CDR1 is MNHEY and CDR2 is SVGAGI.

The rearrangement uses TRBV11-2 and TRBJ1-2, with D tentatively TRBD1 (5 bases). Trimming took off 3 bases at V and 1 base at J, with 9 bases between the two ends. Germline CDR1 reads SGHAT; CDR2 reads FQNNGV. The length of the CDR3 is 14 residues. CDR3 loop: CASSFARVNYGYTF. The CDR3 region has the DNA TGTGCCAGCAGCTTTGCCAGGGTTAACTATGGCTACACCTTC.

V gene TRBV25-1 combines with J gene TRBJ1-6, with unresolved D. Deletions cut 6 bases from V and 4 bases from J, with 16 bases between. Germline V gene lookup returns CDR1 MGHDK and CDR2 SYGVNS. The CDR3 runs to 16 residues. In DNA, the CDR3 is TGTGCCAGCAGCTCCTCGGACTCCAATTATAATTCACCCCTCCACTTT. It specifies CASSSSDSNYNSPLHF.

The chain uses TRBV11-2 and TRBJ1-2; D remains ambiguous. The V end was cut by 5 bases, the J end by 4 bases, with 11 bases between. The CDR3 sequence is 13 residues long. Germline V CDR1 and CDR2: SGHAT, FQNNGV. CDR3 protein: CASSPDWGYGYTF. CDR3 nucleotide sequence: TGTGCCAGCAGCCCTGACTGGGGCTATGGCTACACCTTC.

V is TRBV30 and J is TRBJ1-2; D is unresolved. Looked up from germline, CDR1 is GTSNPN and CDR2 is SVGIG (reference sequence). V lost 0 bases to trimming and J lost 8 bases, with 19 bases between them. The CDR3 length is 15 residues. CDR3 amino acids: CAWSVIDGYRGGYTF. CDR3 DNA sequence: TGTGCCTGGAGTGTAATTGACGGCTACCGTGGGGGCTACACCTTC.

The chain combines TRBV5-1 with TRBJ1-5, with 7 bases matching TRBD1. J lost 7 bases, V lost 0 bases, and 7 bases had no gene match. Germline CDR1 is SGHRS and CDR2 is YFSETQ. The CDR3 is 15 amino acids. CDR3 DNA sequence: TGCGCCAGCAGCTTGGACGTAGGGGGCGGGCAGCCCCAGCATTTT. It translates to CASSLDVGGGQPQHF.

The V and J genes are TRBV14 and TRBJ2-7; TRBD2 is a possible D gene (6 bases). Trimming left V 4 bases short and J 4 bases short, with 23 bases between. CDR3 length equals 17 residues. Germline-derived CDR1 and CDR2 are SGHDN and FVKESK. The CDR3 DNA is TGTGCCAGCAGCCCGCGCCTGGGCGGGATAGGTTTTTACGAGCAGTACTTC. Protein sequence: CASSPRLGGIGFYEQYF. Full variable domain (missing parts from reference TRBV14 and TRBJ2-7): EAGVTQFPSHSVIEKGQTVTLRCDPISGHDNLYWYRRVMGKEIKFLLHFVKESKQDESGMPNNRFLAERTGGTYSTLKVQPAELEDSGVYFCASSPRLGGIGFYEQYFGPGTRLTVT.

The chain uses TRBV7-9 and TRBJ2-5; the D gene is possibly TRBD2 (5 bases). Trimming left V 1 base short and J 4 bases short, with 16 bases between. The CDR3 has 16 residues. CDR1 is SEHNR and CDR2 is FQNEAQ in the germline V gene (reference sequence). The CDR3 DNA is TGTGCCAGCAGCTTAGGTGGTAGCCGGAGGACAGAGACCCAGTACTTC. Amino acids: CASSLGGSRRTETQYF. The entire variable domain, with the rest obtained from reference TRBV7-9 and TRBJ2-5, is as follows: DTGVSQNPRHKITKRGQNVTFRCDPISEHNRLYWYRQTLGQGPEFLTYFQNEAQLEKSRLLSDRFSAERPKGSFSTLEIQRTEQGDSAMYLCASSLGGSRRTETQYFGPGTRLLVL.

This chain joins TRBV5-4 and TRBJ2-4, with a weak D call TRBD1 (5 bases). The CDR3 is 15 amino acids. The germline CDR1 and CDR2 sequences are SGHNT and YYREEE (reference sequence). V was cut by 3 bases and J by 0 bases, with 10 bases left in between. CDR3 region: CASSSMTEAKNIQYF. CDR3 coding DNA: TGTGCCAGCAGCTCGATGACAGAAGCCAAAAACATTCAGTACTTC.

The V gene is TRBV30, the J gene TRBJ1-2; TRBD1 matches at 8 bases. V shed 1 base and J 2 bases; nucleotides not matched to a gene: 12. Germline CDR1 reads GTSNPN; CDR2 reads SVGIG (reference sequence). The CDR3 extends over 17 amino acids. This chain's CDR3 is CAWSAYRQGKENYGYTF. In DNA form, the CDR3 reads TGTGCCTGGAGTGCATACCGACAGGGGAAAGAGAACTATGGCTACACCTTC.

The chain joins TRBV7-2 to TRBJ1-1, with 7 bases identical to TRBD1. The CDR3 runs to 15 residues. CDR1 and CDR2 from the germline V gene are SGHTA and FQGNSA. Germline trimming cut 1 base from V and 0 bases from J; bases unmatched to any gene: 2. Here the CDR3 DNA reads TGTGCCAGCAGCTTAGATGGGACAGTGAACACTGAAGCTTTCTTT. Protein sequence: CASSLDGTVNTEAFF.